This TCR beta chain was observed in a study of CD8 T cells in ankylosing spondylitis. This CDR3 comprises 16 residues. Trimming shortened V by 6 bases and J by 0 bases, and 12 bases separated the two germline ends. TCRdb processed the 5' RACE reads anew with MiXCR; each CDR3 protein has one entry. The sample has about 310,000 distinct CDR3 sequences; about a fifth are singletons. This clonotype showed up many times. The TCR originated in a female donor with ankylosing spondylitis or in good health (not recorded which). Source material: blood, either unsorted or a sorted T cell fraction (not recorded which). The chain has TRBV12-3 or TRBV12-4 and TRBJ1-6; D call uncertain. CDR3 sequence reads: CASSGPSSSYNSPLHF. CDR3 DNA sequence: TGTGCCAGCAGCGGACCTTCAAGCTCCTATAATTCACCCCTCCACTTT.